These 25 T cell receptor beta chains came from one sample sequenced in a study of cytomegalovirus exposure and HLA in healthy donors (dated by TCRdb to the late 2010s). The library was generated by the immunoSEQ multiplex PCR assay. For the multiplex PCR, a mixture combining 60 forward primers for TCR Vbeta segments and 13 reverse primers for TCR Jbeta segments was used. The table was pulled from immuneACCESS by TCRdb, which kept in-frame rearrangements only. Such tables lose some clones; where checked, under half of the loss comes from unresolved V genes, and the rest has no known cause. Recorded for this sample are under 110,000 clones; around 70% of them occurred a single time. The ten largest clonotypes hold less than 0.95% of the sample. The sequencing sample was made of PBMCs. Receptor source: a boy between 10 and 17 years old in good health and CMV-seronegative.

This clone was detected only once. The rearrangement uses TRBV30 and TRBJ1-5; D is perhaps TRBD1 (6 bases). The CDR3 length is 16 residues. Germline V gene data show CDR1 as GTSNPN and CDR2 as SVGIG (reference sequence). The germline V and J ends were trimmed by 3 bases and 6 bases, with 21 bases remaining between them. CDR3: CAWSQRGGRGGQPQHF. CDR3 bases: TGTGCCTGGAGCCAGCGCGGTGGGAGGGGGGGTCAGCCCCAGCATTTT.

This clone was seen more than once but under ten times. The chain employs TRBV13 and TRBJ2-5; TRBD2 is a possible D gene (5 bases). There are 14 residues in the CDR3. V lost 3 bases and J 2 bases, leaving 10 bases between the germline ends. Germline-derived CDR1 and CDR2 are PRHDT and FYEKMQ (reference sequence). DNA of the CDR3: TGTGCCAGCAGCTTTGAACGGGGACAAGAGACCCAGTACTTC. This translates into CASSFERGQETQYF.

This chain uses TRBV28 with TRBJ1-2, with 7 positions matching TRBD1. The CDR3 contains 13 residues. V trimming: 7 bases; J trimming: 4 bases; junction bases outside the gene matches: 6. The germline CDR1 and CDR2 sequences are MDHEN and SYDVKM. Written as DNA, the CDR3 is TGTGCCAGCAAAAGGGGGCGGGTCTATGGCTACACCTTC. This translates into CASKRGRVYGYTF.

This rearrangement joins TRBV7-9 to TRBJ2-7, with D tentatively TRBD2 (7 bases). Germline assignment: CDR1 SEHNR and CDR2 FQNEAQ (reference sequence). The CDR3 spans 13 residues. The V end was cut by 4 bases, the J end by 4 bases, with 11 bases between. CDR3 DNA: TGTGCCAGCAGCTGGGGGGGCGGATACGAGCAGTACTTC. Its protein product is CASSWGGGYEQYF.

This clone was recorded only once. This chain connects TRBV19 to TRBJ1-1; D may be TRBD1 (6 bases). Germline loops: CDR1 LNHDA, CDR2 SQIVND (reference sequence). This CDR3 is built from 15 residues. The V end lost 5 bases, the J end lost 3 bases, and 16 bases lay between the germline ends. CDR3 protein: CASSPTGNTDTEAFF. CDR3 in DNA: TGTGCCAGTAGTCCTACAGGGAATACGGACACTGAAGCTTTCTTT. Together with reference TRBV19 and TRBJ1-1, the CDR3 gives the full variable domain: DGGITQSPKYLFRKEGQNVTLSCEQNLNHDAMYWYRQDPGQGLRLIYYSQIVNDFQKGDIAEGYSVSREKKESFPLTVTSAQKNPTAFYLCASSPTGNTDTEAFFGQGTRLTVV.

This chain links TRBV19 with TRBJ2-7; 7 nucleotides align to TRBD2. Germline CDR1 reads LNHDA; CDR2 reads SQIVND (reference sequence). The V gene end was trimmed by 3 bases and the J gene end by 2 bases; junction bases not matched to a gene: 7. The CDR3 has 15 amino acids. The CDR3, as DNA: TGTGCCAGTAGTATGGTGGCTAGCGGAGCCTACGAGCAGTACTTC. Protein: CASSMVASGAYEQYF. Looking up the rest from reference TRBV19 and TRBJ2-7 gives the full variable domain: DGGITQSPKYLFRKEGQNVTLSCEQNLNHDAMYWYRQDPGQGLRLIYYSQIVNDFQKGDIAEGYSVSREKKESFPLTVTSAQKNPTAFYLCASSMVASGAYEQYFGPGTRLTVT.

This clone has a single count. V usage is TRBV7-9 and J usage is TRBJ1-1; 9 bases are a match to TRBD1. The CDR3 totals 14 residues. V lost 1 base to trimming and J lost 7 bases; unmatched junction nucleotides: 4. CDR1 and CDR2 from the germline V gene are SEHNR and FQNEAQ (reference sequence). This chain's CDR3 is CASSLDRGLDEAFF. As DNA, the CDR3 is TGTGCCAGCAGCTTAGACAGGGGGCTAGATGAAGCTTTCTTT.

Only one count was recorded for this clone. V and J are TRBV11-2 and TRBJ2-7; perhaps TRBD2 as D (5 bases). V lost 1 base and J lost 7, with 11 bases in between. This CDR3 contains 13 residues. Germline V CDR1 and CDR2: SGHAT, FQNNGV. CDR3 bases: TGTGCCAGCAGCTTAGTATCCAGGAGGGAGCAGTACTTC. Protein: CASSLVSRREQYF.

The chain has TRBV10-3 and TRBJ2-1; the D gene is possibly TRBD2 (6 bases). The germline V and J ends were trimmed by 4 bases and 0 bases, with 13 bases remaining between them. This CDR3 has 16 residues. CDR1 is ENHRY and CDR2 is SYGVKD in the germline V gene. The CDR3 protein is CAISVQGGVSYNEQFF. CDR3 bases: TGTGCCATCAGTGTTCAAGGCGGGGTCTCCTACAATGAGCAGTTCTTC.

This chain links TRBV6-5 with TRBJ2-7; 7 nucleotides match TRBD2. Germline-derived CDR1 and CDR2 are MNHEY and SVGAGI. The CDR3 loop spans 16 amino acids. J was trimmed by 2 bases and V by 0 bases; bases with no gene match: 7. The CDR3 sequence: CASSYSGPSGPYEQYF. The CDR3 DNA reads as TGTGCCAGCAGTTACTCGGGGCCTAGCGGACCCTACGAGCAGTACTTC.

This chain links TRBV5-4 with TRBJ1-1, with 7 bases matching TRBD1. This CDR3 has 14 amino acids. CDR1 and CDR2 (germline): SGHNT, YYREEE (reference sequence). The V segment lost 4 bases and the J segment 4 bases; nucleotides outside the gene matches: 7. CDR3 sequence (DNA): TGTGCCAGCAGCCCGGACAGGTCAGGCACTGAAGCTTTCTTT. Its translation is CASSPDRSGTEAFF. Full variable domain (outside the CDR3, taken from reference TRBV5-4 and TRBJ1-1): ETGVTQSPTHLIKTRGQQVTLRCSSQSGHNTVSWYQQALGQGPQFIFQYYREEENGRGNFPPRFSGLQFPNYSSELNVNALELDDSALYLCASSPDRSGTEAFFGQGTRLTVV.

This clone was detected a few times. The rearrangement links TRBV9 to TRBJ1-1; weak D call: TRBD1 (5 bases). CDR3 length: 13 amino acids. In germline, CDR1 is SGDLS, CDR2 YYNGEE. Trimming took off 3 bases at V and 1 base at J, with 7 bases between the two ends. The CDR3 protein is CASSDGGNTEAFF. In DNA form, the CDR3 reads TGTGCCAGCAGCGACGGGGGGAACACTGAAGCTTTCTTT.

The CDR3 DNA follows: TGTGCCAGCAGCCAGAATAACTATGGCTACACCTTC. It specifies CASSQNNYGYTF. The rearrangement joins TRBV2 to TRBJ1-2, with D uncertain. In germline, CDR1 is SNHLY, CDR2 FYNNEI. The CDR3 totals 12 residues. Trimming took 6 bases from V and 1 from J, leaving 6 bases between them.

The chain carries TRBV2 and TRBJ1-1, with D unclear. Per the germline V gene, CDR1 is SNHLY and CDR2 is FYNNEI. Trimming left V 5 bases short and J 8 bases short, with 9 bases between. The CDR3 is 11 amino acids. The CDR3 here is CASSPVFEAFF. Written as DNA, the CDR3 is TGTGCCAGCAGTCCGGTCTTCGAAGCTTTCTTT.

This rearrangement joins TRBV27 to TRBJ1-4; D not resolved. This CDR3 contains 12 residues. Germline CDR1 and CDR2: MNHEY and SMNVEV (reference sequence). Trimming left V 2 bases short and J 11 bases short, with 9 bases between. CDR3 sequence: CASSLRGLKLFF. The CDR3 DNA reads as TGTGCCAGCAGTTTAAGAGGGCTTAAACTGTTTTTT.

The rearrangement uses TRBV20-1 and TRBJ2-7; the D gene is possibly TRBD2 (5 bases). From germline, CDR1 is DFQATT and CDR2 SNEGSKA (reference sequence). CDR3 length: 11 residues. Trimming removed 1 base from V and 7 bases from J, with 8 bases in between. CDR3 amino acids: CSARGPGEQYF. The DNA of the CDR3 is TGCAGTGCTAGAGGCCCGGGGGAGCAGTACTTC.

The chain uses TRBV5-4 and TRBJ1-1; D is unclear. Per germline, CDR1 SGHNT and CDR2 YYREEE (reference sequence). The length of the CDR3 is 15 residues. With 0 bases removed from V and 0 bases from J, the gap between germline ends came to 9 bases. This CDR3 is CASSLDRKMNTEAFF. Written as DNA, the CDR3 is TGTGCCAGCAGCTTGGACAGAAAGATGAACACTGAAGCTTTCTTT.

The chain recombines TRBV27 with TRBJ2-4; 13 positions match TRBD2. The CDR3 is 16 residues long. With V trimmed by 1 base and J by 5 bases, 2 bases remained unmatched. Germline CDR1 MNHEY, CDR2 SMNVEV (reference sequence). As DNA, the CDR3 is TGTGCCAGCAGTTTATTGACTAGCGGGAGGCAAAACATTCAGTACTTC. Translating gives CASSLLTSGRQNIQYF.

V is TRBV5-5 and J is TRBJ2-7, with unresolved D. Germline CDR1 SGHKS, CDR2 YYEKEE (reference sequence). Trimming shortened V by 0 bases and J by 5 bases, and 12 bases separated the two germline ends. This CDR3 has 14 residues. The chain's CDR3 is CASSLVGLDHEQYF. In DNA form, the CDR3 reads TGTGCCAGCAGCTTGGTGGGCCTCGACCACGAGCAGTACTTC. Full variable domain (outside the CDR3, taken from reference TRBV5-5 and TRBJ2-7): DAGVTQSPTHLIKTRGQQVTLRCSPISGHKSVSWYQQVLGQGPQFIFQYYEKEERGRGNFPDRFSARQFPNYSSELNVNALLLGDSALYLCASSLVGLDHEQYFGPGTRLTVT.

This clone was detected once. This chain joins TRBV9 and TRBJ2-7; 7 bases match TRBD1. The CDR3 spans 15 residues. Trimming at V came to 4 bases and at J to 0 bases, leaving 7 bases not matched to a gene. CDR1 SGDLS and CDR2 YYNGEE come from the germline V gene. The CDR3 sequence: CASSPGQVLSYEQYF. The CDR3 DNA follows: TGTGCCAGCAGCCCAGGACAGGTGCTCTCCTACGAGCAGTACTTC.

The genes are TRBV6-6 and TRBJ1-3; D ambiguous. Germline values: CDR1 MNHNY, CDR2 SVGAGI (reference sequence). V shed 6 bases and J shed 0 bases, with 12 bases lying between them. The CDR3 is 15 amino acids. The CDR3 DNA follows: TGTGCCAGCAGGACGGGGAGTCCCTCTGGAAACACCATATATTTT. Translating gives CASRTGSPSGNTIYF.

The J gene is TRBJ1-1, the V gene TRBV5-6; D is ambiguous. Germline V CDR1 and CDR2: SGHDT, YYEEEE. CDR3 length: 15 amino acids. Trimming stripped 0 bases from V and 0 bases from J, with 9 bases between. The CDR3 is CASSLDTLMNTEAFF. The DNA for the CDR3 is TGTGCCAGCAGCTTGGATACTTTAATGAACACTGAAGCTTTCTTT.

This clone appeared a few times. CDR3 protein: CASTGTGAYNEQFF. DNA for the CDR3: TGTGCCAGCACCGGGACAGGGGCCTACAATGAGCAGTTCTTC. The rearrangement joins TRBV6-1 to TRBJ2-1; 10 positions match TRBD1. The CDR3 extends over 14 amino acids. With V trimmed by 7 bases and J by 2 bases, 2 bases remained unmatched. Germline V gene data show CDR1 as MNHNS and CDR2 as SASEGT.

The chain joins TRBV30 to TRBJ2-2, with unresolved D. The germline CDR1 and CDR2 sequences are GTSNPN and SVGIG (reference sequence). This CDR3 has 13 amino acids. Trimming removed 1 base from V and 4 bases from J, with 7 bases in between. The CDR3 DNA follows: TGTGCCTGGAGTGCGACACCCACCGGGGAGCTGTTTTTT. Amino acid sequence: CAWSATPTGELFF.

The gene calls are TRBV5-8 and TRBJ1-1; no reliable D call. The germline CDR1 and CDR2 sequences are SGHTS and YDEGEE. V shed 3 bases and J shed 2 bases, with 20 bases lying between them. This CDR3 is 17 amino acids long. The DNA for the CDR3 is TGTGCCAGCAGCTATCCCGATAACAGAGAACTCAACACTGAAGCTTTCTTT. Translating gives CASSYPDNRELNTEAFF.